Here is one T cell receptor beta chain with its context. Its specificity is not known. The sample belongs to a study of shared clonotypes between healthy human individuals. Original methodology: ImmunoSEQ sequences covered only the junction and lacked quality scores; filtering therefore differed. This table comes from immunoSEQ multiplex PCR, and its TCRdb copy is limited to in-frame clones, with some not included. V, J and clone size are taken as reported in that table, and D and trimming were inferred from the DNA itself. The table includes around 2,000,000 clones, approximately 94% detected once. In the naive CD8 group, cells lacked CD45RO and were positively selected for CCR7, so terminally differentiated effector memory CD45RA+ cells were left out. All donors were Caucasian adults living in Nashville, Tennessee. The CDR3 length is 14 residues. V dropped 5 bases and J dropped 0 bases, with 7 bases sitting between them. Germline values: CDR1 MNHEY, CDR2 SMNVEV (reference sequence).

Study conclusions and caveats: In a few donors, around 5.5% of naive CD4 clonotypes appeared in common.

The sequence was obtained from a man aged 18 to 29 in good health. The chain uses TRBV27 and TRBJ1-4; no firm D call. The sequencing sample was made of naive CD8+ T cells sorted from blood. CDR3 sequence: CASSLHATNEKLFF. The CDR3 DNA follows: TGTGCCAGCAGTCTTCATGCAACTAATGAAAAACTGTTTTTT.